This entry features one T cell receptor (beta chain) sequence. This CDR3 is 17 amino acids long. The germline V gene has CDR1 SGHTA and CDR2 FQGNSA. Trimming removed 2 bases from V and 2 bases from J, with 15 bases in between. This sample is part of a study of blood T cell repertoires in COVID-19. In the study overall: Sites in the United States, Italy and Spain provided acute and convalescent COVID-19 samples. PBMCs, B-cell-depleted T cells, or T cells were the source of the cDNA or gDNA that made up the material.

In the authors' methods: Estimates of nucleated cell counts were drawn from the amplification of reference gene primers. This table comes from immunoSEQ multiplex PCR, and its TCRdb copy is limited to in-frame clones, with some not included. V and J calls and clone size are those listed in that table; D and trimming were worked out from the DNA. Counted here are approximately 190,000 clones, about 86% occurring once; the ten biggest clones make up approximately 15%. This chain links TRBV7-2 with TRBJ2-2; D remains unclear. This TCR was recovered from a man aged 25-40 years with active or convalescent COVID-19. The specimen sequenced was peripheral blood. CDR3 residues: CASSLLLSVPNTGELFF. As DNA, the CDR3 is TGTGCCAGCAGCTTACTTCTCTCGGTGCCTAACACCGGGGAGCTGTTTTTT.